The rows below give T cell receptor beta chains drawn from one sample of a study of blood T cells in healthy people across ages. One entry per CDR3 protein results from TCRdb running MiXCR on the 5' RACE reads. Of roughly 1,700,000 distinct CDR3 sequences in the sample, roughly 30% are singletons; the top ten hold approximately 7.7%. Sequences were obtained from blood. The receptors here all came from a woman in her 30s in good health. CDR3s include the opening cysteine and the closing phenylalanine or tryptophan. A D gene is named only where the DNA matches it firmly. Expanded clones get a size class; other rows say once, few or many, or leave the size out.

size,J,D,V,DNA,CDR3
.,TRBJ1-4,.,TRBV4-1,TGCGCCAGCAGCCAAGAGGGTGGGCGGTTCAGTGAAAAACTGTTTTTT,CASSQEGGRFSEKLFF
many,TRBJ2-7,.,TRBV4-3,TGCGCCAGCAGCCAAGATCGGGACCCTAGGTACGAGCAGTACTTC,CASSQDRDPRYEQYF
many,TRBJ2-1,.,TRBV29-1,TGCAGCGCTAGGGGAGGTTATGAGCAGTTCTTC,CSARGGYEQFF
many,TRBJ2-7,.,TRBV11-2,TGTGCCAGCAGCTTAGCGGATGACAGAAACGAGCAGTACTTC,CASSLADDRNEQYF
few,TRBJ2-7,.,TRBV20-1,TGCAGTGCTCGTAGCCTGAGCTCCTACGAGCAGTACTTC,CSARSLSSYEQYF
few,TRBJ2-3,TRBD2,TRBV7-3,TGTGCCAGCAGCTCCGGACTGGGACTAAAGGATACGCAGTATTTT,CASSSGLGLKDTQYF
.,TRBJ1-2,.,TRBV19,TGTGCCAGTCTCCCAGGAGGCCTTTTTAACTATGGCTACACCTTC,CASLPGGLFNYGYTF
.,TRBJ2-3,TRBD2,TRBV28,TGTGGCAGCAGCCCGGGGGGGGCTCCTAGCACAGATACGCAGTATTTT,CGSSPGGAPSTDTQYF
few,TRBJ1-4,TRBD1,TRBV20-1,TGCAGTGCTAGAGATTTGAACGGGACAGGGTCTAAACTGTTTTTT,CSARDLNGTGSKLFF
many,TRBJ2-1,.,TRBV5-1,TGCGCCAGCAGCTTGAGGGGTGATAACAATGAGCAGTTCTTC,CASSLRGDNNEQFF
.,TRBJ2-5,.,TRBV14,TGTGCCAGCAGCCAAATTACTGAGGAGACCCAGTACTTC,CASSQITEETQYF
.,TRBJ2-1,TRBD2,TRBV14,TGTGCCAGCAGCCACCAGGGCCGGGAGGCGAGATACAATGAGCAGTTCTTC,CASSHQGREARYNEQFF
few,TRBJ2-7,TRBD1,TRBV20-1,TGCAGTGCTAACTACGGGACAGGGGTCGGGGAGCAGTACTTC,CSANYGTGVGEQYF
.,TRBJ2-3,.,TRBV7-9,TGTGCCAGCAGCTTAGATCAGACTACGCAGTATTTT,CASSLDQTTQYF
.,TRBJ2-5,.,TRBV3-1,TGTGCCAGCAGCCCCTGTTCCGGGAGTGGAGAGACCCAGTACTTC,CASSPCSGSGETQYF
few,TRBJ2-3,TRBD2,TRBV5-1,TGCGCCAGCAGCCTGAGCCGGACTAGCGGGGGAACAGATACGCAGTATTTT,CASSLSRTSGGTDTQYF
few,TRBJ1-4,.,TRBV10-3,TGTGCCACAGGGAGGGGTTCAGATGAAAAACTGTTTTTT,CATGRGSDEKLFF
few,TRBJ2-3,.,TRBV5-1,TGCGCCAGCGGCCCAGGGGCTTTTCCTTTACCAAACTCTTATAGCACAGATACGCAGTATTTT,CASGPGAFPLPNSYSTDTQYF
.,TRBJ2-7,.,TRBV20-1,TGCAGTGCCAGGACCGACTCCCGAAGCTCCTACGAGCAGTACTTC,CSARTDSRSSYEQYF
few,TRBJ1-5,TRBD1,TRBV28,TGTGCCAGCAGACGAGTTCGGGACAGGGCCTTCAATCAGCCCCAGCATTTT,CASRRVRDRAFNQPQHF
many,TRBJ2-1,.,TRBV7-9,TGTGCCAGCAGCATAAACGGACAGCCCGCACCCCATGAGCAGTTCTTC,CASSINGQPAPHEQFF
few,TRBJ2-3,.,TRBV7-3,TGTGCCAGCAGCTTAACGCTAACGGGTTCGGCAGATACGCAGTATTTT,CASSLTLTGSADTQYF
.,TRBJ2-1,.,TRBV29-1,TGCAGCGCTCCCGCCCGGGGGCCTTGGGATGAGCAGTTCTTC,CSAPARGPWDEQFF
few,TRBJ1-1,.,TRBV10-3,TGTGCCATCAGTGGTCGCGTAGGGGCAGCTGAAGCTTTCTTT,CAISGRVGAAEAFF
.,TRBJ2-7,TRBD2,TRBV5-6,TGTGCCAGCAGCTTACTAGCGGGAGCTGTCCACGAGCAGTACTTC,CASSLLAGAVHEQYF
once,TRBJ1-2,TRBD1,TRBV9,TGTGCCAGCAGCGTCGCGACAGGGGGGTCCTATGGCTACACCTTC,CASSVATGGSYGYTF
.,TRBJ2-7,TRBD2,TRBV5-1,TGCGCCAGCAGCTTGAACGCGGGAGTTGGGAACGAGCAGTACTTC,CASSLNAGVGNEQYF
few,TRBJ2-3,TRBD1,TRBV7-9,TGTGCCAGCAGCAAGTACCGGGACAGGCCCACAGATACGCAGTATTTT,CASSKYRDRPTDTQYF
few,TRBJ2-6,TRBD2,TRBV3-1,TGTGCCAGCAGCCAAGGTGTCGCGGGGGGCCTCTCTGGGGCCAACGTCCTGACTTTC,CASSQGVAGGLSGANVLTF
.,TRBJ2-5,.,TRBV20-1,TGCAGTGCTAGAGTAGAAGGAGTTGTGGGAGAGACCCAGTACTTC,CSARVEGVVGETQYF
few,TRBJ1-4,.,TRBV6-5,TGTGCCAGCAGTTACTCGAGTGGGGATGAAAAACTGTTTTTT,CASSYSSGDEKLFF
.,TRBJ2-7,TRBD2,TRBV20-1,TGCAGTGCTCCCCGCCCCCAGCGGGAGGGCCACGAGCAGTACTTC,CSAPRPQREGHEQYF
.,TRBJ2-2,.,TRBV15,TGTGCCACCAGCAGAGATTGGGCCCAGAACACCGGGGAGCTGTTTTTT,CATSRDWAQNTGELFF
.,TRBJ2-1,TRBD2,TRBV7-9,TGTGCCAGCAGAAGCGGGAGGGCGGTAGACAATGAGCAGTTCTTC,CASRSGRAVDNEQFF
.,TRBJ1-2,.,TRBV14,.,CASSRSVGVGNTF
.,TRBJ1-2,.,TRBV28,TGTGCCAGCAGTCCCCAGGGGTTCAATGGCTACACCTTC,CASSPQGFNGYTF
few,TRBJ1-5,.,TRBV6-6,TGTGCCAGCAGTCAAGTGGCAGGTGACAATCAGCCCCAGCATTTT,CASSQVAGDNQPQHF
.,TRBJ1-2,TRBD1,TRBV7-2,TGTGCCAGCAGCTCGAGACGAGGGGGCTCGGACTATGGCTACACCTTC,CASSSRRGGSDYGYTF
.,TRBJ1-1,.,TRBV2,TGTGCCAGCAGGGCGGAGGGGCGCAACACTGAAGCTTTCTTT,CASRAEGRNTEAFF
.,TRBJ2-3,.,TRBV5-1,TGCGCCAGCAGCTTTAGGGCGTCTTTACGCACAGATACGCAGTATTTT,CASSFRASLRTDTQYF
.,TRBJ2-1,.,TRBV3-1,TGTGCCAGCGGAATTCTAGCGAATGAGCAGTTCTTC,CASGILANEQFF
.,TRBJ2-7,.,TRBV3-1,TGTGCCAGCAGCCAAGAATCCGGGCAGTACTTC,CASSQESGQYF
few,TRBJ2-1,TRBD2,TRBV4-1,TGCGCCAGCAGCCTAACGGGGGGGGGCGGTGAGCAGTTCTTC,CASSLTGGGGEQFF